A selection of T cell receptor beta chains follows, all from one sample in a study of identical twins. TCRdb called the 5' RACE reads again in MiXCR, with one record for every CDR3 protein. Here the sample spans hundreds of thousands of distinct CDR3 sequences, 9% to 15% being singletons. These data were also reused for a study on yellow fever vaccine responses in identical twins.

The specimen was PBMCs. These receptors all stem from a woman between 18 and 29 years old in good health. Both conserved end residues are trimmed from each CDR3. Fields, in order: V gene, CDR3 protein.

TRBV20-1 SLGQGHSYT
TRBV14 ASSQGYREVPQETQY
TRBV13 ASSTGHEQY
TRBV5-6 ASSFVRSYEQY
TRBV5-1 ASRLAGDPYDTQY
TRBV10-2 ASLPGRADSPLH
TRBV7-2 ASSRDGTATNEKLF
TRBV4-1 ASSQERGRFLAEELF
TRBV2 ASSDWVKETQY
TRBV15 ATSRRDNSYEQY
TRBV2 ASRSDLNQPQH
TRBV3-1 ASSQEGGQRGRNTGELF
TRBV5-8 ASSPGQRTETQY
TRBV9 ASSVRGLNEQF
TRBV12-3/TRBV12-4 ASRGGTDTDTQY
TRBV28 ASTEDRAPGANVLT
TRBV9 ASSAPIAGLAGIGELF
TRBV21-1 ASSKVRRGAQETQY
TRBV11-2 ASSLWQGGETQY
TRBV24-1 ATSEGQGYTGELF
TRBV10-3 AIRLGVWPDSSGSTDTQY
TRBV15 ATTLDRGLSNSPLH
TRBV5-1 ASSLAQGPYEQY
TRBV10-3 AIINARSGELF
TRBV20-1 SATKGKLAGGPRDTQY
TRBV28 ASSLSLVGSADTQY
TRBV14 ASSHILKETQY
TRBV7-2 ASSAKSGLPNTEAF
TRBV6-5 ASSSGASVGELF
TRBV5-1 ASSFRDRSTDTQY
TRBV12-3/TRBV12-4 ASSLGQGASNSPLH
TRBV4-1 ASSQPLRGRSYNEQF
TRBV3-1 ASSQLGVEKLF
TRBV27 ASSFLGANNEKLF
TRBV6-5 ASSYDRTGTDLQETQY
TRBV6-1 ASSGTIPFSSYNEQF
TRBV29-1 SVRQTSGGSYNEQF
TRBV29-1 SVDSGRVRDEQF
TRBV3-1 ASSRAASPSEGEQF
TRBV5-8 ASSLVLDRNQPQH
TRBV9 ASSVSAGESSNEQF
TRBV5-1 ASSLQVEETQY
TRBV7-6 ASSRTGVTDTQY
TRBV12-3/TRBV12-4 ASRQGQGPYEQY
TRBV3-1 ASKITTGGENTGELF
TRBV12-3/TRBV12-4 ASSGMTGGAEEGDQPQH
TRBV10-3 ATQIRQQPSTDTQY
TRBV5-4 ASSPDQNTGELF
TRBV12-3/TRBV12-4 ASSLEPGTGSNEQF
TRBV12-3/TRBV12-4 ASSKGGTRLSPLH
TRBV7-2 ASSFPGLAYNEQF
TRBV12-5 ASGTSVGGVTEAF
TRBV19 ASIRASTGGNYGYT
TRBV7-8 ASSAPGLYNEQF
TRBV7-2 ASSLYSGNIQY
TRBV6-1 ASSRLAGWSSYEQY
TRBV18 ASSPRIIQETQY
TRBV20-1 SAREDPNYGYT
TRBV5-1 ASSLGLGPEMRNYGYT